This TCR beta chain was retrieved from a study of T cells in Graves' hyperthyroidism and ophthalmopathy. Study summary: Pretreatment peripheral blood was obtained at initial diagnosis.

If no ophthalmopathy progression occurred within 18 months, Graves' hyperthyroidism was stable. The V gene end was trimmed by 3 bases and the J gene end by 2 bases; junction bases not matched to a gene: 9. This CDR3 region has 17 residues. Germline V CDR1 and CDR2: SEHNR, FQNEAQ (reference sequence). This clonotype was seen a handful of times. TCR beta CDR3 region amplification was performed from RNA transcripts. Using the HTBI primer set, a first-round RT-PCR was run on the TCR CDR3. TCRdb independently ran MiXCR on the multiplex PCR reads; one entry per CDR3 protein. The data contain hundreds of thousands of distinct CDR3 sequences, 14% of them seen just once; the ten biggest clones take up roughly a tenth.

The sample taken for sequencing was blood. The receptor's source is a woman under 30 with Graves' hyperthyroidism. The V call is TRBV7-9, the J call TRBJ2-1, with 8 bases identical to TRBD2. DNA of the CDR3: TGTGCCAGCAGCTTGGGGGTTACTAGCGGACCCTACAATGAGCAGTTCTTC. Its protein product is CASSLGVTSGPYNEQFF.